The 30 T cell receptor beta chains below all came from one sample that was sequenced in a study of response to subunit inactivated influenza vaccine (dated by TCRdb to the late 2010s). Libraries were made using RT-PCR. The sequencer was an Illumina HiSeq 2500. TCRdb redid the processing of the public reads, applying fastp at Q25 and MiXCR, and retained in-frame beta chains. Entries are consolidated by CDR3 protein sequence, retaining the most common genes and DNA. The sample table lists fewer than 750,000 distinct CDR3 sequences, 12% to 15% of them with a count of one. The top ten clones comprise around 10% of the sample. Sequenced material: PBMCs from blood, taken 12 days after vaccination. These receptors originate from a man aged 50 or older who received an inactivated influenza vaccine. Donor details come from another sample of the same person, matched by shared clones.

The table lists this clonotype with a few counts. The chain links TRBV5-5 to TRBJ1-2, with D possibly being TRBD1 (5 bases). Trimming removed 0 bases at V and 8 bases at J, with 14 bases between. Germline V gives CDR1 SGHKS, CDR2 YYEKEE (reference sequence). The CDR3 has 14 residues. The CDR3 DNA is TGTGCCAGCAGCTTGGCCAGTGGGGGTGGAGGCTACACCTTC. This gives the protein CASSLASGGGGYTF.

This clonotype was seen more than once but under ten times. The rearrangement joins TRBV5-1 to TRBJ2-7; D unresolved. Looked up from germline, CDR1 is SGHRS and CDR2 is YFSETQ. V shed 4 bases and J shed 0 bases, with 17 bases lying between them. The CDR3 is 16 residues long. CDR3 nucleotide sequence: TGCGCCAGCAGCCCTACCCCGGGTCCCCTCTCCTACGAGCAGTACTTC. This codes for CASSPTPGPLSYEQYF. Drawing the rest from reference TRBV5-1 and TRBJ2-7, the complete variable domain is KAGVTQTPRYLIKTRGQQVTLSCSPISGHRSVSWYQQTPGQGLQFLFEYFSETQRNKGNFPGRFSGRQFSNSRSEMNVSTLELGDSALYLCASSPTPGPLSYEQYFGPGTRLTVT.

The CDR3, as DNA: TGTGCCAGCAGCCCTAAGGTTAGGGGGCCTGGGGCCAACGTCCTGACTTTC. It is translated as CASSPKVRGPGANVLTF. The rearrangement joins TRBV7-9 to TRBJ2-6; 7 nucleotides align to TRBD1. Germline V lookup: CDR1 SEHNR, CDR2 FQNEAQ (reference sequence). V was clipped by 5 bases and J by 2 bases; unmatched bases: 9. The CDR3 spans 17 residues.

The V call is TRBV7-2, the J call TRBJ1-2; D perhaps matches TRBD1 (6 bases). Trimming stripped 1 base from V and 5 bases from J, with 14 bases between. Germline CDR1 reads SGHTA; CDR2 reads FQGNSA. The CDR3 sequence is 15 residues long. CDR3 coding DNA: TGTGCCAGCAGCTTAGATGGCAGGGGAGCTTATGGCTACACCTTC. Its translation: CASSLDGRGAYGYTF.

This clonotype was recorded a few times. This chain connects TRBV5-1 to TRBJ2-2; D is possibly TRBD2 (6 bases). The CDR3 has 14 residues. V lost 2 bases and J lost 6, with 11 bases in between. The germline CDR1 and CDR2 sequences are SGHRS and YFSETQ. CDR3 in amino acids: CASSLGGQAGELFF. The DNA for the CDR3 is TGCGCCAGCAGCTTAGGAGGGCAGGCCGGGGAGCTGTTTTTT.

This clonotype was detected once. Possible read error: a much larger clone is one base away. The CDR3 region is CARRPGLAGYNEQFF. CDR3 DNA sequence: TGCGCCAGGAGGCCGGGACTAGCGGGGTACAATGAGCAGTTCTTC. The chain recombines TRBV10-2 with TRBJ2-1; 13 bases line up with TRBD2. In germline, CDR1 is WSHSY, CDR2 SAAADI. The junction had 6 bases not matched to a gene; V was cut back by 9 bases and J by 4 bases. The CDR3 is 15 residues long.

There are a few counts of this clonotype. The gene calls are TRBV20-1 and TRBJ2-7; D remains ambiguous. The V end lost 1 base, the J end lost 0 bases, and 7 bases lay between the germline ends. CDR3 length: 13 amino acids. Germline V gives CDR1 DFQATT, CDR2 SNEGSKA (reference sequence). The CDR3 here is CSARAISSYEQYF. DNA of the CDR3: TGCAGTGCTAGAGCGATCAGCTCCTACGAGCAGTACTTC.

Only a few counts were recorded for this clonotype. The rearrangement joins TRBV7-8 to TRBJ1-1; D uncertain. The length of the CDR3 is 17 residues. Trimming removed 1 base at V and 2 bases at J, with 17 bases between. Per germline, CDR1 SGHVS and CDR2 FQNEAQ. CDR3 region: CASSLEGSQARNTEAFF. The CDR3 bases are TGTGCCAGCAGCTTAGAGGGATCGCAGGCTAGAAACACTGAAGCTTTCTTT.

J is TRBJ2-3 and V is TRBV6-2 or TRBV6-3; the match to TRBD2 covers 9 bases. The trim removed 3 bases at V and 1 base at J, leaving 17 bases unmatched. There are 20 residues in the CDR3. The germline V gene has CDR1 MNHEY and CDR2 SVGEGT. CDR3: CASSYKISASGNIRTDTQYF. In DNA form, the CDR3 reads TGTGCCAGCAGTTATAAAATTTCGGCTAGCGGGAATATCCGCACAGATACGCAGTATTTT.

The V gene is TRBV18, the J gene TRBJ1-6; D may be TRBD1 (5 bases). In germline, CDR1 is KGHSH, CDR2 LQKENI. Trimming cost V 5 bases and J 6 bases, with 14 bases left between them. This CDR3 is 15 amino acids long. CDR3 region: CASSSGGGGNSPLHF. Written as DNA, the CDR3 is TGTGCCAGCTCATCCGGGGGTGGTGGTAATTCACCCCTCCACTTT.

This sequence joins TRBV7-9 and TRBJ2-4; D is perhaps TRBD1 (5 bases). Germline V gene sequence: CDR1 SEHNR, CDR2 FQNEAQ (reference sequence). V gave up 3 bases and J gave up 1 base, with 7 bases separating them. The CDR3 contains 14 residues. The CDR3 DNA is TGTGCCAGCAGCTTGACAGCCGCCAAAAACATTCAGTACTTC. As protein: CASSLTAAKNIQYF.

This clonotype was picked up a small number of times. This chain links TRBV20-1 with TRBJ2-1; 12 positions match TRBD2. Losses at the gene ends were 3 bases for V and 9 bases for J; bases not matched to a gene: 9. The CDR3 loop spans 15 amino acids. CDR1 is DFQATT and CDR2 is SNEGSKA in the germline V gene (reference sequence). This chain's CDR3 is CSASRLAGAHIEQFF. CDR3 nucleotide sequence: TGCAGTGCTAGCAGACTAGCGGGGGCCCATATTGAGCAGTTCTTC.

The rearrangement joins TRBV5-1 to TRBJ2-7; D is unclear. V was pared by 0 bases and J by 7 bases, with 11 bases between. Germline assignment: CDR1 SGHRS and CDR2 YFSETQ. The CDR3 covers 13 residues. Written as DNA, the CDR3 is TGCGCCAGCAGCTTGGCCGAGGTGGGGGAGCAGTACTTC. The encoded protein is CASSLAEVGEQYF.

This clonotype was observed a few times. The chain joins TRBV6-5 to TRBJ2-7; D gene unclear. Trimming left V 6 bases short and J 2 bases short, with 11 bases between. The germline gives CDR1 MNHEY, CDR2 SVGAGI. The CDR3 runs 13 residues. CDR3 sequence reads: CASSYRAPYEQYF. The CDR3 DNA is TGTGCCAGCAGCTACCGGGCCCCCTACGAGCAGTACTTC.

CDR3 residues: CASSLLRSGGAGEQFF. The DNA of the CDR3 is TGTGCCAGCAGTTTACTTCGGAGCGGGGGGGCGGGTGAGCAGTTCTTC. V is TRBV27 and J is TRBJ2-1, with TRBD2 matching over 10 bases. V lost 2 bases and J lost 9; bases outside the gene matches: 10. From germline, CDR1 is MNHEY and CDR2 SMNVEV (reference sequence). This CDR3 spans 16 amino acids.

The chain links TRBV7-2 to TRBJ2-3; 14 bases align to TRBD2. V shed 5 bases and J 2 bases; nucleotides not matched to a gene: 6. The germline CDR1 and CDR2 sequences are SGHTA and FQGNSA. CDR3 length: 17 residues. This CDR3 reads CASSHRLAGGVTDTQYF. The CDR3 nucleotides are TGTGCCAGCAGCCATCGACTAGCGGGGGGGGTCACAGATACGCAGTATTTT.

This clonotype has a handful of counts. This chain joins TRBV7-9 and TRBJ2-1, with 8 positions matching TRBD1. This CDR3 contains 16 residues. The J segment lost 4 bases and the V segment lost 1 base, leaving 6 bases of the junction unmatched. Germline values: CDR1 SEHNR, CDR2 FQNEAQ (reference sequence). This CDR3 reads CASSLGSGTGYNEQFF. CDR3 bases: TGTGCCAGCAGCTTAGGGTCCGGGACAGGATACAATGAGCAGTTCTTC.

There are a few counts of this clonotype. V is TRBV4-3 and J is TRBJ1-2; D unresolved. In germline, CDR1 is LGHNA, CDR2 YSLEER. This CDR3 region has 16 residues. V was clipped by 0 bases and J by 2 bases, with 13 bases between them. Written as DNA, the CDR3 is TGCGCCAGCAGCCAAGAAGTGTCCCAGACGAACTATGGCTACACCTTC. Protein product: CASSQEVSQTNYGYTF.

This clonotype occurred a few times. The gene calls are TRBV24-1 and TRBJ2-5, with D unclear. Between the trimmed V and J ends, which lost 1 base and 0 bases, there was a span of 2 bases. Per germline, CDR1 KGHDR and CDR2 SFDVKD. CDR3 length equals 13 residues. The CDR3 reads CATSDFDQETQYF. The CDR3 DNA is TGTGCCACCAGTGATTTCGACCAAGAGACCCAGTACTTC.

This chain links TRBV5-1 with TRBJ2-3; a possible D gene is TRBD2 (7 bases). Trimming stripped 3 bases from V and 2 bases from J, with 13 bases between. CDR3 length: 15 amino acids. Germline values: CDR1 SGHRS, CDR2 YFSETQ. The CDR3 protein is CASSSGGRDTDTQYF. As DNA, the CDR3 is TGCGCCAGCAGCTCGGGGGGCCGAGACACAGATACGCAGTATTTT.

CDR3 DNA sequence: TGCAGTGCTAGCAGCAGGGAAGGATGGACAGATACGCAGTATTTT. Translating gives CSASSREGWTDTQYF. This chain connects TRBV20-1 to TRBJ2-3; tentatively, D is TRBD1 (5 bases). CDR3 size: 15 residues. The germline V and J ends were trimmed by 3 bases and 3 bases, with 16 bases remaining between them. Germline values: CDR1 DFQATT, CDR2 SNEGSKA (reference sequence).

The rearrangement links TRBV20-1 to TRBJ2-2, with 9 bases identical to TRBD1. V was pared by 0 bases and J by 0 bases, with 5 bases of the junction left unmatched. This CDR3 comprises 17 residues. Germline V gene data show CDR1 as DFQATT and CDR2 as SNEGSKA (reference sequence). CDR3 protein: CSARDLRQGANTGELFF. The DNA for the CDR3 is TGCAGTGCTAGAGATCTGCGACAGGGGGCGAACACCGGGGAGCTGTTTTTT.

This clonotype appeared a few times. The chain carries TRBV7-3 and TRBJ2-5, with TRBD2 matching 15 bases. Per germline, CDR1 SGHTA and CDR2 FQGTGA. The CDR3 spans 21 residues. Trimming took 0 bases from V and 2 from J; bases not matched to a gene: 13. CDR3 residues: CASSLTPPGLAGGSGQETQYF. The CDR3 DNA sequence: TGTGCCAGCAGCTTAACCCCCCCCGGACTAGCGGGAGGGAGCGGACAAGAGACCCAGTACTTC.

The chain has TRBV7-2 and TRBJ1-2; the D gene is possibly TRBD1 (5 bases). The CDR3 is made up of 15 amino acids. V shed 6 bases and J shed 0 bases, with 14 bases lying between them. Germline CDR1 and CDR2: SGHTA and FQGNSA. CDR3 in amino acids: CASRPTGLTNYGYTF. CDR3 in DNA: TGTGCCAGCAGGCCCACAGGATTGACTAACTATGGCTACACCTTC.

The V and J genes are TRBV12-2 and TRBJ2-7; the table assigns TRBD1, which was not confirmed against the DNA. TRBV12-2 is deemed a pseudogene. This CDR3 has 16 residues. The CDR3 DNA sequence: TGTGCAAGTCGCTTAGCCCTACCAGCAGGTACAGGCGAGCAGTACTTC. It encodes CASRLALPAGTGEQYF.

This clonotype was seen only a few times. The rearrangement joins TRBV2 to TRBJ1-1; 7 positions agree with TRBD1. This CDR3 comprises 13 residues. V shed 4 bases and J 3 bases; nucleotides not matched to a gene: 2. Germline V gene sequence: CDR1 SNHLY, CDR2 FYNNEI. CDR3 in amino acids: CASSGQGDTEAFF. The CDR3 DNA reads TGTGCCAGCAGTGGACAGGGAGACACTGAAGCTTTCTTT.

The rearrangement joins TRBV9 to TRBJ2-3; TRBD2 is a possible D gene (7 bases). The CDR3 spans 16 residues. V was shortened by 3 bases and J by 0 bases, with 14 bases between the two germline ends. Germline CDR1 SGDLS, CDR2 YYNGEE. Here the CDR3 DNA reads TGTGCCAGCAGCGCCCGGAGGGGGGGCAGCACAGATACGCAGTATTTT. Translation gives CASSARRGGSTDTQYF. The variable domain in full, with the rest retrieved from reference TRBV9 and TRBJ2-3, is DSGVTQTPKHLITATGQRVTLRCSPRSGDLSVYWYQQSLDQGLQFLIQYYNGEERAKGNILERFSAQQFPDLHSELNLSSLELGDSALYFCASSARRGGSTDTQYFGPGTRLTVL.

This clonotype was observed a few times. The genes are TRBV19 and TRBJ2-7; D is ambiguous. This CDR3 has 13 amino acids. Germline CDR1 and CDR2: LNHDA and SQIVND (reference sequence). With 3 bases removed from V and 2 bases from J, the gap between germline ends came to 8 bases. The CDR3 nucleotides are TGTGCCAGTAGTATGGTCGGAACCTACGAGCAGTACTTC. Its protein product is CASSMVGTYEQYF.

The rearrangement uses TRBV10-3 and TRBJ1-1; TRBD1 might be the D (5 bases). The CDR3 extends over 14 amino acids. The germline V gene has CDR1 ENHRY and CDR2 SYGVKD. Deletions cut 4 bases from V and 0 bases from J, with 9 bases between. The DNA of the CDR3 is TGTGCCATCAGTGGGGGCACCATGAACACTGAAGCTTTCTTT. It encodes CAISGGTMNTEAFF.

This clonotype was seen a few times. The CDR3, as DNA: TGTGCCAGCAGCGGAAGCCTGATGCGGGGGTGGAATGAGCAGTTCTTC. It specifies CASSGSLMRGWNEQFF. The J gene is TRBJ2-1, the V gene TRBV7-8, with 7 bases fitting TRBD2. Per germline, CDR1 SGHVS and CDR2 FQNEAQ. This CDR3 contains 16 residues. The trim removed 5 bases at V and 7 bases at J, leaving 14 bases unmatched.